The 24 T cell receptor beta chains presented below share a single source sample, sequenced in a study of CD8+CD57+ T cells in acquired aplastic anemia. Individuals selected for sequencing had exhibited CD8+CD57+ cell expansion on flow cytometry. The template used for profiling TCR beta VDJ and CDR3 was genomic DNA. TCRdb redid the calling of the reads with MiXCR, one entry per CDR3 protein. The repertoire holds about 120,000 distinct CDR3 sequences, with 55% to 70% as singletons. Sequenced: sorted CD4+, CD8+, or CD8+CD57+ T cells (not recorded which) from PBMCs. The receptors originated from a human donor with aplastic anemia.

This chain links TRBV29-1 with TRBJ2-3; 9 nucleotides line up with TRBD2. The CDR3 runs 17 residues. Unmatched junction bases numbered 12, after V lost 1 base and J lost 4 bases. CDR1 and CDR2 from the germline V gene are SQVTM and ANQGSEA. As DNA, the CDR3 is TGCAGCGTTGAAGTGGGCGGGAGGGCCGGAAAGGCAGATACGCAGTATTTT. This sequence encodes CSVEVGGRAGKADTQYF.

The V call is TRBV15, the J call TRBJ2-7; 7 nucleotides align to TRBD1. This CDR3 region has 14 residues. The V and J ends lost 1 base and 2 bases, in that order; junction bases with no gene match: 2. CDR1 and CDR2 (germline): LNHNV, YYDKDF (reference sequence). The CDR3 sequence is CATSRGQGPYEQYF. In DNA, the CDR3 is TGTGCCACCAGCAGAGGACAGGGTCCCTACGAGCAGTACTTC. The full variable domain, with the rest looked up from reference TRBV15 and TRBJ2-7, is DAMVIQNPRYQVTQFGKPVTLSCSQTLNHNVMYWYQQKSSQAPKLLFHYYDKDFNNEADTPDNFQSRRPNTSFCFLDIRSPGLGDTAMYLCATSRGQGPYEQYFGPGTRLTVT.

The DNA for the CDR3 is TGTGCCAGCAGTGAAGTGGGACAGGGAGCCGAGCAGTACTTC. Translated, it gives CASSEVGQGAEQYF. V usage is TRBV2 and J usage is TRBJ2-7, with 9 positions matching TRBD1. V lost 1 base, J lost 6 bases, and 4 bases stayed unmatched. The CDR3 consists of 14 residues. Germline CDR1 and CDR2: SNHLY and FYNNEI.

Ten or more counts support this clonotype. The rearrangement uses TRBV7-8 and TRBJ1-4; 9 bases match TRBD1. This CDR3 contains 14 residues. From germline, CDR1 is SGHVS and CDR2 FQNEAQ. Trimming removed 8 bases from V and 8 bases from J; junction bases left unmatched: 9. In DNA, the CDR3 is TGTGCCAGCGGAACAGGGGGCTTGCGGGAAAAACTGTTTTTT. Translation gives CASGTGGLREKLFF.

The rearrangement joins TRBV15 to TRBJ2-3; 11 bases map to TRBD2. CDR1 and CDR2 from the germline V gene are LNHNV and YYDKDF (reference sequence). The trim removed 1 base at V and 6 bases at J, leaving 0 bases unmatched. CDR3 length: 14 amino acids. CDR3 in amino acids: CATSRGTSGDTQYF. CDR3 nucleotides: TGTGCCACCAGCAGAGGGACTAGCGGGGATACGCAGTATTTT.

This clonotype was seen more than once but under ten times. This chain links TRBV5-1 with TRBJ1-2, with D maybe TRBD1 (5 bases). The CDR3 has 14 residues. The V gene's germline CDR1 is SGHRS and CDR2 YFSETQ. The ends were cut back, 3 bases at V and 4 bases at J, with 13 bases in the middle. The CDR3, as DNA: TGCGCCAGCAGCTCCGGCGACAGTTCCTATGGCTACACCTTC. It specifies CASSSGDSSYGYTF.

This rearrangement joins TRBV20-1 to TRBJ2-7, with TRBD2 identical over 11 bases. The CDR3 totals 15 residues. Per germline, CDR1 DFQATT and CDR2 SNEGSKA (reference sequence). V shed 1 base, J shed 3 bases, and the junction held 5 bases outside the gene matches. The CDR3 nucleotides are TGCAGTGCTAGAGGGGAAGGGACTAGCGGCTACGAGCAGTACTTC. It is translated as CSARGEGTSGYEQYF.

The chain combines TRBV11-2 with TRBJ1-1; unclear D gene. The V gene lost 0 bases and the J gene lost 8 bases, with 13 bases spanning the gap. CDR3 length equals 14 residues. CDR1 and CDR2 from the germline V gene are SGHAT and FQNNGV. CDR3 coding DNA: TGTGCCAGCAGCTTAGATCTAGTGGGAATGGAAGCTTTCTTT. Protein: CASSLDLVGMEAFF.

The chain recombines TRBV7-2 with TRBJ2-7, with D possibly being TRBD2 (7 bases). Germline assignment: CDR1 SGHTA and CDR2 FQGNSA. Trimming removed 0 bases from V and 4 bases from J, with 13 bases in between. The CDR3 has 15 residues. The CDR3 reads CASSLAGASGYEQYF. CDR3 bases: TGTGCCAGCAGCTTAGCGGGGGCTAGCGGATACGAGCAGTACTTC. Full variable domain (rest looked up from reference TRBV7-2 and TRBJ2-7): GAGVSQSPSNKVTEKGKDVELRCDPISGHTALYWYRQSLGQGLEFLIYFQGNSAPDKSGLPSDRFSAERTGGSVSTLTIQRTQQEDSAVYLCASSLAGASGYEQYFGPGTRLTVT.

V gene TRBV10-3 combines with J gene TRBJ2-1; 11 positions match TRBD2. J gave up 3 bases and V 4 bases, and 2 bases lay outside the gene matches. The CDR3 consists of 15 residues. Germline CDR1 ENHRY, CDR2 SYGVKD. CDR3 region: CAISVGTSGYNEQFF. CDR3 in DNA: TGTGCCATCAGTGTAGGGACTAGCGGCTACAATGAGCAGTTCTTC.

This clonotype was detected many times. Here the CDR3 DNA reads TGTGCCACCACCGAATCCAGATACCCAAGCGGGGAGCTGTTTTTT. This encodes CATTESRYPSGELFF. This rearrangement joins TRBV24-1 to TRBJ2-2, with unresolved D. V lost 8 bases and J 7 bases, leaving 19 bases between the germline ends. Germline lookup yields CDR1 KGHDR and CDR2 SFDVKD. The CDR3 length is 15 residues.

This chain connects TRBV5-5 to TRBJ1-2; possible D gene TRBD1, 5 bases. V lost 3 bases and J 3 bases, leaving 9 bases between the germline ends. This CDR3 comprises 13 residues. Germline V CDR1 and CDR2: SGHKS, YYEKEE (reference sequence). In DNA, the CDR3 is TGTGCCAGCAGCTCGCAGGGAGACTATGGCTACACCTTC. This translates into CASSSQGDYGYTF.

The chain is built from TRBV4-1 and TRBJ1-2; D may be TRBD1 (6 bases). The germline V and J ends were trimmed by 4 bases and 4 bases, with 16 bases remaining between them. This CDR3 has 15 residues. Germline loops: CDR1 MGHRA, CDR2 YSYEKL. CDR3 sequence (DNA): TGCGCCAGCAGCCTTACAGATACAGGGCCCTATGGCTACACCTTC. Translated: CASSLTDTGPYGYTF.

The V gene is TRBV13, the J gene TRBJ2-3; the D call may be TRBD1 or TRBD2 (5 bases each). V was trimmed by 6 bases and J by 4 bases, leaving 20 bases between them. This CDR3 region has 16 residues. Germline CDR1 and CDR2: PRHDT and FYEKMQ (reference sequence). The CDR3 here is CASREAGLQSADTQYF. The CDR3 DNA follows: TGTGCCAGCAGGGAGGCAGGGTTGCAAAGCGCAGATACGCAGTATTTT.

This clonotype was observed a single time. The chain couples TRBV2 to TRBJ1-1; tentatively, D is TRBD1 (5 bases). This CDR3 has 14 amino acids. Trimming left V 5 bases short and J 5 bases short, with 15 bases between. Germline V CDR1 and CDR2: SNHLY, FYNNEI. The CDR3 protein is CASSILGTKTEAFF. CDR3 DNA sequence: TGTGCCAGCAGTATTCTCGGGACGAAAACTGAAGCTTTCTTT. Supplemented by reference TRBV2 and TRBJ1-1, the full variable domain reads EPEVTQTPSHQVTQMGQEVILRCVPISNHLYFYWYRQILGQKVEFLVSFYNNEISEKSEIFDDQFSVERPDGSNFTLKIRSTKLEDSAMYFCASSILGTKTEAFFGQGTRLTVV.

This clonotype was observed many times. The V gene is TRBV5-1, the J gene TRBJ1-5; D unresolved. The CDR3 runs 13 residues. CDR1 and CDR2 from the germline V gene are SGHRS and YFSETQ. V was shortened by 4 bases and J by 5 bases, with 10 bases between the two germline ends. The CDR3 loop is CASSLSWDQPQHF. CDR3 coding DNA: TGCGCCAGCAGCCTTAGTTGGGATCAGCCCCAGCATTTT. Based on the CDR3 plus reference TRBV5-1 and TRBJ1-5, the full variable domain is KAGVTQTPRYLIKTRGQQVTLSCSPISGHRSVSWYQQTPGQGLQFLFEYFSETQRNKGNFPGRFSGRQFSNSRSEMNVSTLELGDSALYLCASSLSWDQPQHFGDGTRLSIL.

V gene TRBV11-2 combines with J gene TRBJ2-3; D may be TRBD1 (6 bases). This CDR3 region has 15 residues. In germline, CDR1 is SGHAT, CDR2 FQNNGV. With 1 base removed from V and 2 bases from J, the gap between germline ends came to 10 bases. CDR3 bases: TGTGCCAGCAGCTTAGGGACAGCTAACACAGATACGCAGTATTTT. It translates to CASSLGTANTDTQYF.

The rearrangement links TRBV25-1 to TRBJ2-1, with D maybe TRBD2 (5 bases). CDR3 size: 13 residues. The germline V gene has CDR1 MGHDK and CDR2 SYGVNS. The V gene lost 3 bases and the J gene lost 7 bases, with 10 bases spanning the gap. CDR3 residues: CASSDPTINEQFF. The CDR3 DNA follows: TGTGCCAGCAGTGACCCGACTATAAATGAGCAGTTCTTC. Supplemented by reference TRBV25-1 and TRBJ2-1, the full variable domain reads EADIYQTPRYLVIGTGKKITLECSQTMGHDKMYWYQQDPGMELHLIHYSYGVNSTEKGDLSSESTVSRIRTEHFPLTLESARPSHTSQYLCASSDPTINEQFFGPGTRLTVL.

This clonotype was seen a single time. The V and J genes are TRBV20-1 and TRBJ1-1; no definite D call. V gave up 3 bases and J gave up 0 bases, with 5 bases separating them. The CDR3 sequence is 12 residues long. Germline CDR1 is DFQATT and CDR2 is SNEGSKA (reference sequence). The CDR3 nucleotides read TGCAGTGCTAGGGACGTGAACACTGAAGCTTTCTTT. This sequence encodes CSARDVNTEAFF.

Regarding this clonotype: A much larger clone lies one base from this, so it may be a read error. CDR3 bases: TGCGCCAGCAGCCAAGTACAGGGGATGAACGCTGAAGCTTTCTTT. Encoded protein: CASSQVQGMNAEAFF. This chain connects TRBV4-1 to TRBJ1-1, with 7 bases that match TRBD1. From germline, CDR1 is MGHRA and CDR2 YSYEKL. The CDR3 has 15 residues.

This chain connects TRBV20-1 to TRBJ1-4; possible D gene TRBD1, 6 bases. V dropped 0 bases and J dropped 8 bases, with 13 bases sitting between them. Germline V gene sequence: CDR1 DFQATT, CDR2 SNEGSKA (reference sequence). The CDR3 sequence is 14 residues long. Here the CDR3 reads CSARETGKDEKLFF. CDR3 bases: TGCAGTGCTAGAGAAACAGGGAAGGACGAAAAACTGTTTTTT.

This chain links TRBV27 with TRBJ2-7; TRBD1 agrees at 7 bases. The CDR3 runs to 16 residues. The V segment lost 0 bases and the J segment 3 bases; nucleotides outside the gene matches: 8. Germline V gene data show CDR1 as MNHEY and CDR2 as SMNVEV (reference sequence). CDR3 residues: CASSLSGGDRFYEQYF. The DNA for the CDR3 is TGTGCCAGCAGTTTATCAGGGGGCGATAGGTTCTACGAGCAGTACTTC.

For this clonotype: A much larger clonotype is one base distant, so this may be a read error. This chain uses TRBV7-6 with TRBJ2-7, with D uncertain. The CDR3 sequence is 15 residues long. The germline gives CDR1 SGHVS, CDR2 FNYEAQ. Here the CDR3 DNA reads TGTGCCAGCAGCCAAGATCTGGGTACCGGTTACGGGCAGTACTTC. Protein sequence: CASSQDLGTGYGQYF.

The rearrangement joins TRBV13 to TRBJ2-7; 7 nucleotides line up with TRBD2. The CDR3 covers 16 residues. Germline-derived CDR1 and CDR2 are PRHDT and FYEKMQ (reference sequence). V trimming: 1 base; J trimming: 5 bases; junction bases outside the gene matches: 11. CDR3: CASSLAGAGSVDEQYF. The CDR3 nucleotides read TGTGCCAGCAGCTTAGCGGGAGCGGGGTCTGTGGACGAGCAGTACTTC.